The 2 T cell receptor beta chains below all came from one sample that was sequenced in a study of blood T cell repertoires in COVID-19 (dated by TCRdb to 2019 to 2021). Preparation of the library involved the immunoSEQ multiplex PCR assay. In TCRdb, the immuneACCESS table is reduced to in-frame sequences with V and J assigned. These tables do not hold every clone; where another copy was compared, an unresolved V gene accounts for under half, and the others remain unexplained. The sample table holds some 150,000 clones, of which about nine tenths were seen once. The ten top clones hold about 3.9% of the sample. Sequencing was performed on peripheral blood. The receptors originated from a woman aged 60 to 75 who had recovered from COVID-19.

J is TRBJ2-1 and V is TRBV10-3; TRBD1 might be the D (5 bases). The germline V gene encodes CDR1 ENHRY and CDR2 SYGVKD. V lost 0 bases and J lost 4, with 7 bases in between. This CDR3 is built from 14 residues. For the CDR3, the DNA is TGTGCCATCAGTGAGTCAGGGGAATACAATGAGCAGTTCTTC. Amino acids: CAISESGEYNEQFF.

This chain joins TRBV28 and TRBJ2-7; no definite D call. Per germline, CDR1 MDHEN and CDR2 SYDVKM. The CDR3 loop spans 12 amino acids. Between the trimmed V and J ends, which lost 3 bases and 3 bases, there was a span of 6 bases. The CDR3 loop is CASSLQHYEQYF. CDR3 bases: TGTGCCAGCAGTTTGCAACACTACGAGCAGTACTTC.